This T cell receptor (beta chain) is from a study of T cell repertoires in cytomegalovirus infection. About the research overall: Public TCR beta signatures indicated both CMV infection and matching HLA type.

This clonotype appeared a few times. The antigen remains undetermined. TCRdb reanalysed the reads using MiXCR and keeps one entry per CDR3 protein. This table has tens of thousands of distinct CDR3 sequences, about 20% appearing once. V shed 0 bases and J shed 5 bases, with 18 bases lying between them. Germline CDR1 is SGDLS and CDR2 is YYNGEE. The CDR3 spans 16 residues. Study results and limitations: In two of eight donors, the top clonotype was HLA-C-restricted CMV-specific.

The sequencing used CD8+ T cells from cultured PBMCs, collected from culture after CMV antigen stimulation. V usage is TRBV9 and J usage is TRBJ2-7; D is undetermined. The clonotype originates from a human donor in good health (CMV status not recorded). Some clones in this sample may be carry-over from other donors' samples. In nucleotides, the CDR3 is TGTGCCAGCAGCGTAGGATTGAAAGAGTGGGCTGACGAGCAGTACTTC. This sequence encodes CASSVGLKEWADEQYF.